The clone carrying this T cell receptor (beta chain) was seen only a few times. The data originate from a study of blood T cell repertoires in COVID-19. Whole-study context: Specimens from acute and convalescent COVID-19 originated in the United States, Italy and Spain. PBMCs, B-cell-depleted T cells, or T cells provided the cDNA or gDNA that made up the material.

As handled by the study authors: Nucleated cell number was recorded as an estimate derived from reference gene primer amplification. Libraries were prepared by immunoSEQ multiplex PCR; TCRdb keeps only in-frame clonotypes and omits some of them. Clonal size and the V and J genes are those of that table, whereas D and trimming came from the DNA. Of about 220,000 clones listed, 80% to 85% were seen once; the top ten hold about 2.1%. This CDR3 contains 12 residues. Germline lookup yields CDR1 KGHSH and CDR2 LQKENI. The V end was cut by 2 bases, the J end by 8 bases, with 7 bases between. The sequence was obtained from a woman aged 60-75 years with acute or convalescent COVID-19. This chain uses TRBV18 with TRBJ2-1, with D hard to call. The sample was peripheral blood. CDR3 amino acids: CASSPGSDEQFF. CDR3 nucleotide sequence: TGTGCCAGCTCACCAGGTTCAGATGAGCAGTTCTTC.